The sequence of this T cell receptor beta chain was determined in a study of early T cells in non-severe SARS-CoV-2 infection. Study context: Chains were not paired, and sequencing was done on bulk RNA from unsorted whole blood. Study results and limitations: VDJdb matches were skewed toward anti-spike CD8 T cell responses.

The TCR library protocol was used to attach unique molecular identifiers. These identifiers were attached to individual cDNA molecules. TCRdb reprocessed the 5' RACE reads via MiXCR and lists one record per CDR3 protein. The sample carries tens of thousands of distinct CDR3 sequences, approximately 12% recorded once. With regard to this clonotype: Its antigen is not known.

The material sequenced was whole blood, taken at baseline. The source of this sequence is an adult who was a healthcare worker with PCR-confirmed SARS-CoV-2 infection or an uninfected control (not recorded which).

The CDR3 nucleotides are TGTGCCAGCAGCTGGGGCGTTGGGCAGGGCAACTATGGCTACACCTTC. Translated, it gives CASSWGVGQGNYGYTF. The rearrangement links TRBV5-6 to TRBJ1-2; possible D gene TRBD1, 5 bases. Germline V lookup: CDR1 SGHDT, CDR2 YYEEEE. V lost 3 bases, J lost 2 bases, and 17 bases lay in between. The CDR3 has 16 amino acids.